This entry describes one T cell receptor beta chain. Its antigen is still unknown. This entry belongs to a study of regulatory and conventional T cells in RAG deficiency. Study-wide results and caveats: Omenn patients showed >85% Treg-Tconv overlap and shorter CDR3 lengths.

V lost 5 bases, J lost 5 bases, and 5 bases stayed unmatched. The CDR3 loop spans 15 amino acids. Germline CDR1 and CDR2: SGHDN and FVKESK. Generated by immunoSEQ multiplex PCR, the TCRdb table keeps only in-frame clones and is missing some. The sample yields about 30,000 clones, about 95% seen once. Blood CD4+ CD25-low CD127-high conventional T cells supplied the genomic DNA template. The data also belong to a second study, concerning regulatory T cells. As reported in that work: Primers: 52 TRBV forward and 13 TRBJ reverse. In patients, unique TRB V-J pairs were restricted and V/J usage skewed, especially in Tregs.

Sequenced input: CD25- CD4+ T cells sorted from blood. This receptor was obtained from a human donor in good health. This sequence joins TRBV14 and TRBJ2-2; TRBD2 matches at 10 bases. The CDR3 loop reads CASSLQLAGTGELFF. The DNA of the CDR3 is TGTGCCAGCAGCTTGCAACTAGCGGGAACCGGGGAGCTGTTTTTT.